These T cell receptor beta chains were read from a single sample in a study of cytomegalovirus exposure and HLA in healthy donors. Produced via immunoSEQ multiplex PCR; TCRdb's table is partial and in-frame only. The sample table sets out more than 100,000 clones. Sequencing used PBMCs. These receptors were collected from a woman aged 40 to 50 in good health and CMV-seronegative. Both conserved end residues are trimmed from each CDR3.

j_gene: TRBJ1-5
v_gene: TRBV27
CDR3aa: ASSLRGRGFNQPQH

j_gene: TRBJ2-6
v_gene: TRBV2
CDR3aa: ASSMSSGANVLT

j_gene: TRBJ2-5
v_gene: TRBV2
CDR3aa: ASSGPGQAESGETQY

j_gene: TRBJ2-4
v_gene: TRBV4-3
CDR3aa: ASSHGGGPSKNIQY

j_gene: TRBJ2-7
v_gene: TRBV10-2
CDR3aa: ASRSSGGLSSYEQY

j_gene: TRBJ1-3
v_gene: TRBV7-8
CDR3aa: ASSSWGRAGNTIY

j_gene: TRBJ2-2
v_gene: TRBV2
CDR3aa: ASRGTANTGELF

j_gene: TRBJ1-6
v_gene: TRBV19
CDR3aa: ASSIKGGGVGENSPLH

j_gene: TRBJ1-4
v_gene: TRBV2
CDR3aa: ASSGQGSTNEKLF

j_gene: TRBJ2-5
v_gene: TRBV7-2
CDR3aa: ASSLVSSGFGETQY

j_gene: TRBJ1-1
v_gene: TRBV7-2
CDR3aa: ASSQNGHTPEAF

j_gene: TRBJ2-3
v_gene: TRBV4-3
CDR3aa: ASSQGPLAGGRDTQY

j_gene: TRBJ2-3
v_gene: TRBV2
CDR3aa: ARFYRGQNTDTQY

j_gene: TRBJ2-7
v_gene: TRBV6-1
CDR3aa: ASRMRFSSYEQY

j_gene: TRBJ1-1
v_gene: TRBV6-4
CDR3aa: ASSDSKRGLWGEAF

j_gene: TRBJ2-7
v_gene: TRBV7-3
CDR3aa: ASSLTGVSMYEQY

j_gene: TRBJ1-6
v_gene: TRBV7-6
CDR3aa: ASSSLGGGTPLH

j_gene: TRBJ1-6
v_gene: TRBV27
CDR3aa: ASSLEGVASYNSPLH

j_gene: TRBJ2-6
v_gene: TRBV7-3
CDR3aa: ASSPQGLGANVLT

j_gene: TRBJ2-1
v_gene: TRBV6-1
CDR3aa: ASSEVGTGFYNEQF

j_gene: TRBJ2-7
v_gene: TRBV7-3
CDR3aa: ASSDGTGPLYEQY

j_gene: TRBJ1-2
v_gene: TRBV2
CDR3aa: ASSLKGQETNYGYT

j_gene: TRBJ2-3
v_gene: TRBV25-1
CDR3aa: ASSEWGRSTDTQY

j_gene: TRBJ1-4
v_gene: TRBV4-3
CDR3aa: ASSQDRTGLEKLF

j_gene: TRBJ2-5
v_gene: TRBV11-2
CDR3aa: ASSPIARGGTQY

j_gene: TRBJ1-1
v_gene: TRBV5-1
CDR3aa: ASSLAAF

j_gene: TRBJ1-2
v_gene: TRBV9
CDR3aa: ASRKGQQNLGYT

j_gene: TRBJ1-2
v_gene: TRBV10-3
CDR3aa: AISESPGNYGYT

j_gene: TRBJ1-5
v_gene: TRBV18
CDR3aa: ASSPPSRSNQPQH

j_gene: TRBJ1-6
v_gene: TRBV7-3
CDR3aa: ASSFTGGNSPLH

j_gene: TRBJ2-3
v_gene: TRBV5-1
CDR3aa: ASSLRLAGRGWTDTQY

j_gene: TRBJ1-6
v_gene: TRBV6-1
CDR3aa: ASGGVRSYNSPLH

j_gene: TRBJ2-5
v_gene: TRBV4-3
CDR3aa: ASSLGTGEETQY

j_gene: TRBJ2-7
v_gene: TRBV7-2
CDR3aa: ASSVSGGAGFEQY

j_gene: TRBJ1-2
v_gene: TRBV19
CDR3aa: ARIRQGAAYGYT

j_gene: TRBJ1-2
v_gene: TRBV7-2
CDR3aa: ASSHPTGRVYGYT

j_gene: TRBJ2-2
v_gene: TRBV5-1
CDR3aa: ASSFLFDRGTGELF

j_gene: TRBJ1-1
v_gene: TRBV11-2
CDR3aa: ASSLAGHDEAF

j_gene: TRBJ1-2
v_gene: TRBV29-1
CDR3aa: SVEGTGGFYGYT

j_gene: TRBJ1-1
v_gene: TRBV15
CDR3aa: ATSSVNTEAF

j_gene: TRBJ2-5
v_gene: TRBV5-4
CDR3aa: ASSRPSGQSYQETQY

j_gene: TRBJ1-4
v_gene: TRBV4-3
CDR3aa: ASSPRGGNEKLF

j_gene: TRBJ1-6
v_gene: TRBV7-2
CDR3aa: ASSPGGGRSPLH

j_gene: TRBJ2-1
v_gene: TRBV5-4
CDR3aa: ASSRSSGGANEQF

j_gene: TRBJ2-5
v_gene: TRBV11-2
CDR3aa: ASSAAGTIQETQY

j_gene: TRBJ1-1
v_gene: TRBV5-1
CDR3aa: ASSTGTVNTEAF

j_gene: TRBJ2-3
v_gene: TRBV14
CDR3aa: ASSHQTGRTDTQY

j_gene: TRBJ2-1
v_gene: TRBV29-1
CDR3aa: SVAELASGDRRNNEQF

j_gene: TRBJ2-2
v_gene: TRBV28
CDR3aa: ASSSSFLRTLRWTGELF

j_gene: TRBJ2-3
v_gene: TRBV7-6
CDR3aa: ASSLGTGSTDTQY

j_gene: TRBJ2-5
v_gene: TRBV6-6
CDR3aa: ASSYRGGETQY

j_gene: TRBJ1-2
v_gene: TRBV11-2
CDR3aa: ACRRGTGGSYGYT

j_gene: TRBJ2-7
v_gene: TRBV14
CDR3aa: ASTPGQQSSYEQY